The next 30 T cell receptor beta chains were all read from a single sample in a study of TIL therapy for anti-PD-1-resistant metastatic lung cancer. The libraries were made with immunoSEQ v3. Produced via immunoSEQ multiplex PCR; TCRdb's table is partial and in-frame only. The sample includes about 36,000 clones, less than 85% seen only once; the top ten take under 7.5%. Noted time point: pre-treatment sample, taken before nivolumab and TIL therapy. Specimen: blood, collected at baseline. Source of these receptors: a person between 30 and 79 years old with non-small cell lung cancer.

This chain uses TRBV28 with TRBJ2-7; 11 nucleotides match TRBD1. V was pared by 1 base and J by 3 bases, with 2 bases of the junction left unmatched. The CDR3 is 15 residues long. Germline V gives CDR1 MDHEN, CDR2 SYDVKM. As DNA, the CDR3 is TGTGCCAGCAGTTTATCGGGGACAGGGGGCTACGAGCAGTACTTC. Translating gives CASSLSGTGGYEQYF.

V usage is TRBV19 and J usage is TRBJ2-3; D call uncertain. CDR3 length: 18 amino acids. Germline-derived CDR1 and CDR2 are LNHDA and SQIVND (reference sequence). Trimming took off 3 bases at V and 0 bases at J, with 19 bases between the two ends. CDR3 bases: TGTGCCAGTAGTATTTTCGGGCCGGACCCGACTAGCACAGATACGCAGTATTTT. It codes for CASSIFGPDPTSTDTQYF.

This clone was seen just once. The chain links TRBV28 to TRBJ1-6; D is unclear. V lost 4 bases and J 7 bases, leaving 17 bases between the germline ends. This CDR3 contains 16 residues. Per the germline V gene, CDR1 is MDHEN and CDR2 is SYDVKM. This chain's CDR3 is CASSSPIGTENSPLHF. For the CDR3, the DNA is TGTGCCAGCAGTTCCCCTATAGGAACAGAGAATTCACCCCTCCACTTT.

This sequence joins TRBV13 and TRBJ2-3; 10 bases fit TRBD2. The CDR3 loop spans 16 amino acids. Germline CDR1 PRHDT, CDR2 FYEKMQ (reference sequence). Trimming removed 2 bases from V and 2 bases from J; junction bases left unmatched: 4. CDR3 coding DNA: TGTGCCAGCAGCTTACGGACTAGCGGATTCACAGATACGCAGTATTTT. Translated, it gives CASSLRTSGFTDTQYF.

The J gene is TRBJ2-1, the V gene TRBV13; D remains ambiguous. The CDR3 has 13 residues. V was pared by 0 bases and J by 4 bases, with 4 bases between. Germline V CDR1 and CDR2: PRHDT, FYEKMQ (reference sequence). DNA of the CDR3: TGTGCCAGCAGCTTAGGCCAGTACAATGAGCAGTTCTTC. Encoded protein: CASSLGQYNEQFF.

This chain links TRBV9 with TRBJ2-1; 11 bases align to TRBD2. There are 15 residues in the CDR3. J was trimmed by 7 bases and V by 0 bases; bases with no gene match: 3. CDR1 is SGDLS, CDR2 YYNGEE, per germline. Written as DNA, the CDR3 is TGTGCCAGCAGCGTAGGTCCTAGCGGGGGGAATGAGCAGTTCTTC. Residues: CASSVGPSGGNEQFF. Combining the CDR3 with reference TRBV9 and TRBJ2-1 gives the whole variable domain DSGVTQTPKHLITATGQRVTLRCSPRSGDLSVYWYQQSLDQGLQFLIQYYNGEERAKGNILERFSAQQFPDLHSELNLSSLELGDSALYFCASSVGPSGGNEQFFGPGTRLTVL.

V usage is TRBV11-2 and J usage is TRBJ1-3; D uncertain. This CDR3 has 14 residues. CDR1 is SGHAT and CDR2 is FQNNGV in the germline V gene. Trimming shortened V by 1 base and J by 2 bases, and 6 bases separated the two germline ends. The CDR3 DNA sequence: TGTGCCAGCAGCTTAGTCGGGGCTGGAAACACCATATATTTT. Protein: CASSLVGAGNTIYF.

This chain uses TRBV10-3 with TRBJ1-2, with D tentatively TRBD1 (5 bases). CDR1 ENHRY and CDR2 SYGVKD come from the germline V gene. The CDR3 is 15 amino acids. V lost 2 bases, J lost 2 bases, and 12 bases lay in between. CDR3 residues: CAISESLGANYGYTF. Here the CDR3 DNA reads TGTGCCATCAGTGAGAGTTTAGGGGCCAACTATGGCTACACCTTC.

This clone was recorded once. The chain is built from TRBV28 and TRBJ1-4, with TRBD1 identical over 7 bases. Losses at the gene ends were 4 bases for V and 4 bases for J; bases not matched to a gene: 6. CDR1 is MDHEN, CDR2 SYDVKM, per germline. The CDR3 has 15 residues. CDR3 nucleotides: TGTGCCAGCAGTTCCCTAGGGGGCTTTAATGAAAAACTGTTTTTT. Protein sequence: CASSSLGGFNEKLFF.

This clone was picked up a small number of times. The chain combines TRBV6-5 with TRBJ1-4, with TRBD1 matching over 10 bases. V lost 6 bases to trimming and J lost 10 bases; unmatched junction nucleotides: 8. Germline CDR1 is MNHEY and CDR2 is SVGAGI. This CDR3 comprises 14 residues. Here the CDR3 DNA reads TGTGCCAGCAGGGAGACAGGGGGCGGAGGAAAACTGTTTTTT. This encodes CASRETGGGGKLFF.

The J gene is TRBJ2-1, the V gene TRBV28; 9 bases map to TRBD2. Germline V gives CDR1 MDHEN, CDR2 SYDVKM. V was clipped by 2 bases and J by 7 bases; unmatched bases: 3. The CDR3 has 14 residues. CDR3 protein: CASSLLAGYNEQFF. The DNA for the CDR3 is TGTGCCAGCAGTTTACTAGCGGGATATAATGAGCAGTTCTTC.

The chain carries TRBV4-1 and TRBJ2-1; D tentatively fits TRBD1 or TRBD2 (6 bases each). V gave up 2 bases and J gave up 0 bases, with 11 bases separating them. CDR1 MGHRA and CDR2 YSYEKL come from the germline V gene. The CDR3 contains 16 residues. CDR3 amino acids: CASSQLGGSSYNEQFF. The CDR3 DNA sequence: TGCGCCAGCAGCCAATTAGGGGGGAGCTCCTACAATGAGCAGTTCTTC.

V and J are TRBV5-6 and TRBJ2-3; the D is unclear. Germline V gene lookup returns CDR1 SGHDT and CDR2 YYEEEE. The CDR3 length is 14 residues. Between the trimmed V and J ends, which lost 0 bases and 2 bases, there was a span of 7 bases. CDR3 region: CASSLVVFTDTQYF. CDR3 DNA sequence: TGTGCCAGCAGCTTGGTCGTCTTCACAGATACGCAGTATTTT.

This clone showed up just a few times. This rearrangement joins TRBV6-5 to TRBJ2-2; D perhaps matches TRBD2 (5 bases). The CDR3 length is 13 residues. Germline loops: CDR1 MNHEY, CDR2 SVGAGI. V gave up 8 bases and J gave up 6 bases, with 13 bases separating them. CDR3 amino acids: CASREVRAGELFF. CDR3 DNA sequence: TGTGCCAGCCGGGAAGTCCGGGCCGGGGAGCTGTTTTTT.

The chain links TRBV7-6 to TRBJ1-6; D is possibly TRBD1 (5 bases). The V gene lost 3 bases and the J gene lost 0 bases, with 12 bases spanning the gap. The CDR3 runs to 17 residues. Germline lookup yields CDR1 SGHVS and CDR2 FNYEAQ. The CDR3: CASSLEGTNSYNSPLHF. CDR3 sequence (DNA): TGTGCCAGCAGCTTGGAGGGGACCAACTCCTATAATTCACCCCTCCACTTT.

The DNA for the CDR3 is TGTGCCAGCTCACCAGGAAGTGCAACTAATGAAAAACTGTTTTTT. It encodes CASSPGSATNEKLFF. The gene calls are TRBV18 and TRBJ1-4; no clear D gene. V was shortened by 2 bases and J by 0 bases, with 7 bases between the two germline ends. The CDR3 loop spans 15 amino acids. CDR1 and CDR2 (germline): KGHSH, LQKENI.

This clone was seen a handful of times. The chain links TRBV5-1 to TRBJ2-1, with D perhaps TRBD2 (5 bases). The CDR3 contains 15 residues. V was pared by 4 bases and J by 6 bases, with 17 bases between. Per the germline V gene, CDR1 is SGHRS and CDR2 is YFSETQ. The chain's CDR3 is CASSSGLSPRNEQFF. The CDR3 DNA follows: TGCGCCAGCAGCAGCGGACTCTCCCCCCGCAATGAGCAGTTCTTC. Drawing the rest from reference TRBV5-1 and TRBJ2-1, the complete variable domain is KAGVTQTPRYLIKTRGQQVTLSCSPISGHRSVSWYQQTPGQGLQFLFEYFSETQRNKGNFPGRFSGRQFSNSRSEMNVSTLELGDSALYLCASSSGLSPRNEQFFGPGTRLTVL.

This clone was observed once. The chain couples TRBV2 to TRBJ2-5, with TRBD2 matching 11 bases. This CDR3 is 16 amino acids long. After removal of 1 base from V and 5 bases from J, the junction contained 6 bases not matched to a gene. Germline V gives CDR1 SNHLY, CDR2 FYNNEI. The CDR3 region has the DNA TGTGCCAGCAGTGAAGTTAGCGGGGGGGCTTGGGAGACCCAGTACTTC. Translating gives CASSEVSGGAWETQYF. The full variable domain, rest sourced from reference TRBV2 and TRBJ2-5, is EPEVTQTPSHQVTQMGQEVILRCVPISNHLYFYWYRQILGQKVEFLVSFYNNEISEKSEIFDDQFSVERPDGSNFTLKIRSTKLEDSAMYFCASSEVSGGAWETQYFGPGTRLLVL.

This chain links TRBV28 with TRBJ1-2, with 8 nucleotides matching TRBD1. The V segment lost 6 bases and the J segment 6 bases; nucleotides outside the gene matches: 9. Germline V gives CDR1 MDHEN, CDR2 SYDVKM. The CDR3 spans 14 residues. CDR3 amino acids: CASRASGTGHGYTF. CDR3 bases: TGTGCCAGCAGGGCATCCGGGACAGGACATGGCTACACCTTC.

V usage is TRBV5-8 and J usage is TRBJ1-5; TRBD1 might be the D (6 bases). The length of the CDR3 is 15 residues. The germline V gene has CDR1 SGHTS and CDR2 YDEGEE. The V end was cut by 4 bases, the J end by 5 bases, with 16 bases between. CDR3 sequence: CASSGPGQGDQPQHF. The CDR3, as DNA: TGTGCCAGCAGCGGCCCGGGACAAGGCGATCAGCCCCAGCATTTT.

The rearrangement links TRBV18 to TRBJ2-3; D might be TRBD1 (5 bases). CDR1 and CDR2 from the germline V gene are KGHSH and LQKENI. V was shortened by 2 bases and J by 4 bases, with 7 bases between the two germline ends. The CDR3 has 13 amino acids. This CDR3 reads CASSPIGADTQYF. In nucleotides, the CDR3 is TGTGCCAGCTCACCAATAGGGGCAGATACGCAGTATTTT.

The J gene is TRBJ2-1, the V gene TRBV7-8, with 10 bases aligning to TRBD2. Trimming removed 4 bases from V and 0 bases from J; junction bases left unmatched: 6. Germline V lookup: CDR1 SGHVS, CDR2 FQNEAQ. There are 17 residues in the CDR3. The CDR3 protein is CASSSGLALSSYNEQFF. The CDR3 DNA follows: TGTGCCAGCAGCTCGGGACTAGCGCTTAGCTCCTACAATGAGCAGTTCTTC. Full variable domain (remainder filled in from reference TRBV7-8 and TRBJ2-1): GAGVSQSPRYKVAKRGQDVALRCDPISGHVSLFWYQQALGQGPEFLTYFQNEAQLDKSGLPSDRFFAERPEGSVSTLKIQRTQQEDSAVYLCASSSGLALSSYNEQFFGPGTRLTVL.

This chain connects TRBV6-1 to TRBJ2-3; D not resolved. The CDR3 sequence is 14 residues long. CDR1 and CDR2 from the germline V gene are MNHNS and SASEGT. The ends were cut back, 3 bases at V and 2 bases at J, with 9 bases in the middle. In DNA form, the CDR3 reads TGTGCCAGCAGTGAGGTCGCATACACAGATACGCAGTATTTT. This codes for CASSEVAYTDTQYF.

The CDR3 reads CASSQLLPGQGYEQYF. CDR3 nucleotides: TGCGCCAGCAGCCAACTATTACCGGGACAGGGCTACGAGCAGTACTTC. The chain carries TRBV4-3 and TRBJ2-7, with 9 bases aligning to TRBD1. Per germline, CDR1 LGHNA and CDR2 YSLEER. The V gene end was trimmed by 2 bases and the J gene end by 3 bases; junction bases not matched to a gene: 8. The CDR3 consists of 16 residues.

The chain couples TRBV29-1 to TRBJ1-2, with D possibly matching TRBD1 (5 bases). Germline V gene lookup returns CDR1 SQVTM and CDR2 ANQGSEA. CDR3 length: 12 amino acids. V was trimmed by 3 bases and J by 2 bases, leaving 7 bases between them. In nucleotides, the CDR3 is TGCAGCGTTGATCCAGGGAACTATGGCTACACCTTC. Translation gives CSVDPGNYGYTF.

The chain employs TRBV29-1 and TRBJ1-1; D not certain. The length of the CDR3 is 12 residues. Germline V gene lookup returns CDR1 SQVTM and CDR2 ANQGSEA. V was clipped by 4 bases and J by 1 base, with 7 bases between them. The chain's CDR3 is CSVGKANTEAFF. CDR3 DNA sequence: TGCAGCGTTGGTAAGGCGAACACTGAAGCTTTCTTT. The variable domain in full, with the rest retrieved from reference TRBV29-1 and TRBJ1-1, is SAVISQKPSRDICQRGTSLTIQCQVDSQVTMMFWYRQQPGQSLTLIATANQGSEATYESGFVIDKFPISRPNLTFSTLTVSNMSPEDSSIYLCSVGKANTEAFFGQGTRLTVV.

The rearrangement joins TRBV21-1 to TRBJ1-6. TRBV21-1 is an annotated pseudogene. The CDR3 is 17 residues long. The CDR3 DNA follows: TGTGCCAGCAGCTCGTTATTCCCGAGCTCCTATAATTCACCCCTCCACTTT. It translates to CASSSLFPSSYNSPLHF.

The chain combines TRBV5-1 with TRBJ2-1; 8 bases fit TRBD2. The CDR3 consists of 16 residues. Trimming cost V 4 bases and J 2 bases; bases outside gene matches: 8. The germline V gene encodes CDR1 SGHRS and CDR2 YFSETQ. CDR3 region: CASSGGGGGPYNEQFF. The CDR3 coding sequence is TGCGCCAGCAGCGGAGGAGGCGGGGGGCCCTACAATGAGCAGTTCTTC.

The rearrangement joins TRBV5-1 to TRBJ2-7; D may be TRBD1 or TRBD2 (5 bases each). There are 14 residues in the CDR3. V gave up 4 bases and J gave up 5 bases, with 16 bases separating them. Germline-derived CDR1 and CDR2 are SGHRS and YFSETQ. The CDR3 coding sequence is TGCGCCAGCAGCCGGGACGGAGGCAGCAACGAGCAGTACTTC. Translation: CASSRDGGSNEQYF.

This chain uses TRBV4-3 with TRBJ2-3, with D unclear. The V gene's germline CDR1 is LGHNA and CDR2 YSLEER. Deletions cut 0 bases from V and 4 bases from J, with 5 bases between. This CDR3 region has 13 residues. This chain's CDR3 is CASSQDRPDTQYF. Here the CDR3 DNA reads TGCGCCAGCAGCCAAGATCGCCCAGATACGCAGTATTTT.